Below are 19 T cell receptor beta chains sequenced from a single sample in a study of blood T cell repertoires in COVID-19. The data were produced by immunoSEQ multiplex PCR, yet TCRdb's version contains in-frame clones alone and is incomplete. The data contain 250,000 or so clones, around 84% of them singletons. The material sequenced was PBMCs or T cells enriched from blood (not recorded which). The receptors derive from a woman between 45 and 60 years old who had been exposed to COVID-19.

This clone was counted a single time. This rearrangement joins TRBV18 to TRBJ1-5; 7 bases fit TRBD1. Germline trimming cut 2 bases from V and 5 bases from J; bases unmatched to any gene: 12. The germline V gene has CDR1 KGHSH and CDR2 LQKENI. This CDR3 region has 17 residues. In DNA, the CDR3 is TGTGCCAGCTCACCAAGTTCCCCACAGGGGTCATATCAGCCCCAGCATTTT. Its translation: CASSPSSPQGSYQPQHF.

As DNA, the CDR3 is TGTGCCAGCAGCCCCGGACAGGGACGCACAGATACGCAGTATTTT. Translating gives CASSPGQGRTDTQYF. This sequence joins TRBV7-2 and TRBJ2-3; 8 bases are shared with TRBD1. The germline gives CDR1 SGHTA, CDR2 FQGNSA. CDR3 size: 15 residues. With V trimmed by 5 bases and J by 1 base, 5 bases remained unmatched.

The V gene is TRBV7-9, the J gene TRBJ2-1; a possible D gene is TRBD1 (6 bases). Trimming left V 5 bases short and J 9 bases short, with 8 bases between. The CDR3 has 11 amino acids. Germline V lookup: CDR1 SEHNR, CDR2 FQNEAQ (reference sequence). CDR3 coding DNA: TGTGCCAGCAGCCAGGGGCCTGAGCAGTTCTTC. This encodes CASSQGPEQFF.

This chain connects TRBV5-4 to TRBJ1-1, with D unclear. Per the germline V gene, CDR1 is SGHNT and CDR2 is YYREEE (reference sequence). The CDR3 sequence is 14 residues long. V gave up 2 bases and J gave up 0 bases, with 8 bases separating them. CDR3 coding DNA: TGTGCCAGCAGCTTAGCGGCACTGAACACTGAAGCTTTCTTT. This encodes CASSLAALNTEAFF. The variable domain in full, completed from reference TRBV5-4 and TRBJ1-1, reads ETGVTQSPTHLIKTRGQQVTLRCSSQSGHNTVSWYQQALGQGPQFIFQYYREEENGRGNFPPRFSGLQFPNYSSELNVNALELDDSALYLCASSLAALNTEAFFGQGTRLTVV.

This clone was seen only once. The J gene is TRBJ1-3, the V gene TRBV6-2 or TRBV6-3; possibly TRBD1 for D (6 bases). The CDR3 totals 15 residues. Germline CDR1 is MNHEY and CDR2 is SVGEGT. The germline V and J ends were trimmed by 5 bases and 4 bases, with 15 bases remaining between them. CDR3 in DNA: TGTGCCAGCAGTAGATCACAGGGAGCCGGAAACACCATATATTTT. Translated, it gives CASSRSQGAGNTIYF.

The rearrangement links TRBV14 to TRBJ1-4; the match to TRBD1 covers 9 bases. The J segment lost 7 bases and the V segment lost 5 bases, leaving 14 bases of the junction unmatched. Germline V CDR1 and CDR2: SGHDN, FVKESK. This CDR3 region has 17 residues. The CDR3 coding sequence is TGTGCCAGCAGCGCACGCTCTTTACAGGGGGCGCGTGAAAAACTGTTTTTT. As protein: CASSARSLQGAREKLFF.

As regards this clone: Distinct nucleotide sequences in the sample also encode this CDR3. The V gene is TRBV12-3 or TRBV12-4, the J gene TRBJ2-3; possible D gene TRBD1, 6 bases. With 5 bases removed from V and 6 bases from J, the gap between germline ends came to 9 bases. CDR3 size: 12 residues. The CDR3 region has the DNA TGTGCCAGCAGTCCAGGGGTGGATACGCAGTATTTT. Translating gives CASSPGVDTQYF.

The chain combines TRBV7-8 with TRBJ2-2, with a tentative D call TRBD2 (6 bases). The V end lost 2 bases, the J end lost 6 bases, and 16 bases lay between the germline ends. Germline CDR1 is SGHVS and CDR2 is FQNEAQ. The CDR3 spans 16 residues. The CDR3 here is CASSLYGRGSAGELFF. For the CDR3, the DNA is TGTGCCAGCAGCTTATACGGACGGGGGAGTGCCGGGGAGCTGTTTTTT.

This chain joins TRBV6-4 and TRBJ1-1; D might be TRBD1 (5 bases). Trimming left V 4 bases short and J 6 bases short, with 12 bases between. The CDR3 extends over 13 amino acids. CDR1 is MRHNA, CDR2 SNTAGT, per germline. This chain's CDR3 is CASSVGPKAEAFF. The CDR3 nucleotides read TGTGCCAGCAGTGTGGGGCCCAAGGCTGAAGCTTTCTTT.

The V gene is TRBV2, the J gene TRBJ1-2; D perhaps matches TRBD1 (6 bases). CDR3 length equals 14 residues. V lost 6 bases and J lost 0, with 11 bases in between. Germline assignment: CDR1 SNHLY and CDR2 FYNNEI. CDR3 protein: CASSRTEANYGYTF. Written as DNA, the CDR3 is TGTGCCAGCAGCCGGACAGAAGCTAACTATGGCTACACCTTC.

The genes are TRBV3-1 (or the pseudogene TRBV3-2) and TRBJ2-5; no definite D call. V dropped 6 bases and J dropped 4 bases, with 12 bases sitting between them. This CDR3 is 13 amino acids long. CDR1 LGHDT and CDR2 YNNKEL come from the germline V gene (reference sequence). As DNA, the CDR3 is TGTGCCAGCAGTCTTAGCATTCTAGAGACCCAGTACTTC. Encoded protein: CASSLSILETQYF.

The chain uses TRBV7-9 and TRBJ1-6; D is perhaps TRBD1 (5 bases). In germline, CDR1 is SEHNR, CDR2 FQNEAQ (reference sequence). The CDR3 runs 16 residues. V shed 5 bases and J shed 1 base, with 12 bases lying between them. For the CDR3, the DNA is TGTGCCAGCAGCCAAACTCGGGGGTCCTATAATTCACCCCTCCACTTT. It codes for CASSQTRGSYNSPLHF.

This chain links TRBV5-1 with TRBJ2-5; the match to TRBD1 covers 8 bases. The CDR3 covers 16 residues. Germline CDR1 SGHRS, CDR2 YFSETQ. V shed 4 bases and J 2 bases; nucleotides not matched to a gene: 10. This chain's CDR3 is CASSLGTGGGQETQYF. The CDR3 DNA follows: TGCGCCAGCAGCCTCGGGACAGGAGGGGGGCAAGAGACCCAGTACTTC.

The rearrangement joins TRBV12-5 to TRBJ1-2, with D hard to call. CDR3 length: 14 residues. Germline CDR1 LGHNT, CDR2 FRNRAP. The ends were cut back, 3 bases at V and 8 bases at J, with 16 bases in the middle. The DNA for the CDR3 is TGTGCTAGTGGTTTACAAGGCGGGGTAATGGGCTACACCTTC. This gives the protein CASGLQGGVMGYTF. Complete variable domain (other parts from reference TRBV12-5 and TRBJ1-2): DARVTQTPRHKVTEMGQEVTMRCQPILGHNTVFWYRQTMMQGLELLAYFRNRAPLDDSGMPKDRFSAEMPDATLATLKIQPSEPRDSAVYFCASGLQGGVMGYTFGSGTRLTVV.

The chain combines TRBV4-3 with TRBJ2-1, with 9 bases lining up with TRBD2. V dropped 0 bases and J dropped 2; count of bases not matched to a gene: 11. The CDR3 is made up of 19 amino acids. Germline assignment: CDR1 LGHNA and CDR2 YSLEER. The CDR3: CASSQDLLTSGMAYNEQFF. The CDR3 nucleotides are TGCGCCAGCAGCCAAGACCTTTTGACTAGCGGAATGGCCTACAATGAGCAGTTCTTC.

This clone was detected only a few times. CDR3 protein: CASSSLAHYEQYF. The DNA of the CDR3 is TGTGCCAGCAGCTCTCTAGCGCACTACGAGCAGTACTTC. The gene calls are TRBV11-2 and TRBJ2-7; maybe TRBD2 (6 bases). The CDR3 is made up of 13 amino acids. Per germline, CDR1 SGHAT and CDR2 FQNNGV. V was clipped by 4 bases and J by 3 bases, with 10 bases between them.

This clone appeared a single time. The rearrangement links TRBV7-2 to TRBJ1-6, with a possible D match to TRBD1 (6 bases). Germline V gives CDR1 SGHTA, CDR2 FQGNSA. V was shortened by 5 bases and J by 7 bases, with 12 bases between the two germline ends. The CDR3 runs to 14 residues. In DNA form, the CDR3 reads TGTGCCAGCAGCGCACAGGGCGCGAATTCACCCCTCCACTTT. It codes for CASSAQGANSPLHF. Looking up the rest from reference TRBV7-2 and TRBJ1-6 gives the full variable domain: GAGVSQSPSNKVTEKGKDVELRCDPISGHTALYWYRQSLGQGLEFLIYFQGNSAPDKSGLPSDRFSAERTGGSVSTLTIQRTQQEDSAVYLCASSAQGANSPLHFGNGTRLTVT.

The chain has TRBV3-1 (or the pseudogene TRBV3-2) and TRBJ1-6, with 9 bases identical to TRBD1. V lost 0 bases to trimming and J lost 10 bases; unmatched junction nucleotides: 7. The germline gives CDR1 LGHDT, CDR2 YNNKEL (reference sequence). The length of the CDR3 is 16 residues. CDR3 nucleotide sequence: TGTGCCAGCAGCCAAGATGGGACAGGGCTGATGTCACCCCTCCACTTT. Protein sequence: CASSQDGTGLMSPLHF.

The chain recombines TRBV4-1 with TRBJ1-1; possible D gene TRBD1, 5 bases. CDR3 length: 15 amino acids. Germline CDR1 and CDR2: MGHRA and YSYEKL. Trimming removed 1 base from V and 1 base from J, with 10 bases in between. CDR3 sequence reads: CASSQAPTGNTEAFF. CDR3 coding DNA: TGCGCCAGCAGCCAAGCCCCCACAGGGAACACTGAAGCTTTCTTT.